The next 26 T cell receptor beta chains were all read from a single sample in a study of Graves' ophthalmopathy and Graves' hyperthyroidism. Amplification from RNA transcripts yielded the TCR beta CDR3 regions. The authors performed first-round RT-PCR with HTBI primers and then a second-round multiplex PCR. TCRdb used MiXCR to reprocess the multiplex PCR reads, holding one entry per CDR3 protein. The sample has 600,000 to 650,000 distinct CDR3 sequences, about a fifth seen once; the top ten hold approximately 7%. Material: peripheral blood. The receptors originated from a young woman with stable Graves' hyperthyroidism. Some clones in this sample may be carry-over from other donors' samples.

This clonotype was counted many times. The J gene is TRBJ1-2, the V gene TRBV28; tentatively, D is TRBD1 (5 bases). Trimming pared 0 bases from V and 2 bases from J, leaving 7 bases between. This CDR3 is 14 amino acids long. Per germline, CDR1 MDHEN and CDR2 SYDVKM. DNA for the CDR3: TGTGCCAGCAGTTTATGGGGGGACAACTATGGCTACACCTTC. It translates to CASSLWGDNYGYTF.

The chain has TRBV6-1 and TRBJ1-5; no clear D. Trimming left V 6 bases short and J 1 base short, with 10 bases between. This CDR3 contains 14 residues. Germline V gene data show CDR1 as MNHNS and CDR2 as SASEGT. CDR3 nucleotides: TGTGCCAGCAGAAGTATCGAGAGCAATCAGCCCCAGCATTTT. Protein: CASRSIESNQPQHF.

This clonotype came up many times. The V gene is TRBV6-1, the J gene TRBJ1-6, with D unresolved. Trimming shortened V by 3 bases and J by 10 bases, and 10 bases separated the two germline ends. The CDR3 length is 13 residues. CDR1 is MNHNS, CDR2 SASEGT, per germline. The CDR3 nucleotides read TGTGCCAGCAGTGATCGTAGGGCCTCACCCCTCCACTTT. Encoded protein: CASSDRRASPLHF.

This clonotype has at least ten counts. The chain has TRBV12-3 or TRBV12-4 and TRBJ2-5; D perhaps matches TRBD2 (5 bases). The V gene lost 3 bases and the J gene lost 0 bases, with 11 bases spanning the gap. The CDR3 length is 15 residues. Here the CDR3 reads CASSFEGLYQETQYF. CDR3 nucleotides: TGTGCCAGCAGTTTCGAGGGATTGTACCAAGAGACCCAGTACTTC.

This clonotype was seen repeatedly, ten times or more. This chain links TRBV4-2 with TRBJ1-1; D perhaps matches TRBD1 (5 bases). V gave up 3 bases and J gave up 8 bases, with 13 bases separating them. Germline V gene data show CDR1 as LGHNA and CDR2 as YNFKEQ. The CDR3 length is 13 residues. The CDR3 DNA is TGTGCCAGCAGCCAGCTTGGGGGGGGGGAAGCTTTCTTT. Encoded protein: CASSQLGGGEAFF.

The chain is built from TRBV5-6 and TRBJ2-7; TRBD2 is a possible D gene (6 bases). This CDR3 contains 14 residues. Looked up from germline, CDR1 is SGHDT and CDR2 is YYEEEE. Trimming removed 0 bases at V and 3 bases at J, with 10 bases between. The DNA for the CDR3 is TGTGCCAGCAGCTTGGTGGACGGGGGCTACGAGCAGTACTTC. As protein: CASSLVDGGYEQYF.

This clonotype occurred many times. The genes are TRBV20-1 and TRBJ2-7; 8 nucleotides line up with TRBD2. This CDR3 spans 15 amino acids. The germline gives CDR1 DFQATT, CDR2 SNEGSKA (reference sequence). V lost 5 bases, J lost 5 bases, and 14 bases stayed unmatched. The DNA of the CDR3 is TGCAGTGCTGACCAGTCAAGCGGGAGTCTACACGAGCAGTACTTC. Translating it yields CSADQSSGSLHEQYF.

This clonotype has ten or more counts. CDR3: CASSLELAGAPEQYF. DNA of the CDR3: TGCGCCAGCAGCTTGGAACTAGCGGGGGCGCCGGAGCAGTACTTC. J is TRBJ2-7 and V is TRBV5-1, with 11 bases matching TRBD2. The ends lost 0 bases at V and 7 bases at J; junction bases unmatched: 6. CDR1 is SGHRS, CDR2 YFSETQ, per germline. The CDR3 covers 15 residues.

The CDR3 here is CASCTGGLSMNTEAFF. The CDR3 DNA reads as TGTGCCAGCTGTACAGGGGGCTTATCAATGAACACTGAAGCTTTCTTT. The chain couples TRBV12-3 or TRBV12-4 to TRBJ1-1, with TRBD1 matching 9 bases. The V and J ends lost 8 bases and 0 bases, in that order; junction bases with no gene match: 10. The CDR3 sequence is 16 residues long.

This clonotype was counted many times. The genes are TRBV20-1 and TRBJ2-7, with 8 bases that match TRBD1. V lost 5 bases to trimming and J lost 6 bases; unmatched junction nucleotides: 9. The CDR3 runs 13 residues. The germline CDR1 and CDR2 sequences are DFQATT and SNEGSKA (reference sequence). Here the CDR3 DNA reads TGCAGTGCTGAAGGACAGGGAAATGGCGAGCAGTACTTC. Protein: CSAEGQGNGEQYF.

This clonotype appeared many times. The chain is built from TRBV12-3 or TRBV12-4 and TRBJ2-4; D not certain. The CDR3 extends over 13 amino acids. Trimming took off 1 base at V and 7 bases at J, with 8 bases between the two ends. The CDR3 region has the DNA TGTGCCAGCAGTTTAGGCTATGGCAACATTCAGTACTTC. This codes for CASSLGYGNIQYF.

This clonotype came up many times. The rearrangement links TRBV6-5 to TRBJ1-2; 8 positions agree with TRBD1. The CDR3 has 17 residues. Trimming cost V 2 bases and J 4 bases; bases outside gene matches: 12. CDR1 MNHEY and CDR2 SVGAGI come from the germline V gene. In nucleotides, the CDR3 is TGTGCCAGCAGTTACCCACTGCGGCAGGGGGCTGCCTATGGCTACACCTTC. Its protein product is CASSYPLRQGAAYGYTF.

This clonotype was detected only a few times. Here the CDR3 reads CASSSQVGNQPQHF. CDR3 coding DNA: TGTGCCAGTAGTTCGCAGGTTGGCAATCAGCCCCAGCATTTT. The chain carries TRBV19 and TRBJ1-5; no definite D call. Per the germline V gene, CDR1 is LNHDA and CDR2 is SQIVND (reference sequence). With 5 bases removed from V and 2 bases from J, the gap between germline ends came to 10 bases. This CDR3 has 14 residues.

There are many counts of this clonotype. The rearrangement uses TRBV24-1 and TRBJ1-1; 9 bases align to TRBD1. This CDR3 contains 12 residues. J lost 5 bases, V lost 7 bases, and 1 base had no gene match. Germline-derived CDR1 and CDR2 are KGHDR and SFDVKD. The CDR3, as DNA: TGTGCCACCAGGGACAGGGGAACTGAAGCTTTCTTT. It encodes CATRDRGTEAFF.

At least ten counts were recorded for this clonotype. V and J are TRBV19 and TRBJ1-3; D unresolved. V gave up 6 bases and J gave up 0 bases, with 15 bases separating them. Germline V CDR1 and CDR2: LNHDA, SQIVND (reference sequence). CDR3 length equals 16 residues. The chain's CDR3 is CASRGWKESSGNTIYF. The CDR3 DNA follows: TGTGCCAGTAGAGGGTGGAAGGAGAGCTCTGGAAACACCATATATTTT.

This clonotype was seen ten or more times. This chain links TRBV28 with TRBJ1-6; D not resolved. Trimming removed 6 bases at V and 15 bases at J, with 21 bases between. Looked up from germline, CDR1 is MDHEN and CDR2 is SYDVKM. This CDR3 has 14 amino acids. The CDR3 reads CASSLQKINKVLHF. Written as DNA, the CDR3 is TGTGCCAGCAGCCTACAGAAAATAAATAAGGTCCTCCACTTT.

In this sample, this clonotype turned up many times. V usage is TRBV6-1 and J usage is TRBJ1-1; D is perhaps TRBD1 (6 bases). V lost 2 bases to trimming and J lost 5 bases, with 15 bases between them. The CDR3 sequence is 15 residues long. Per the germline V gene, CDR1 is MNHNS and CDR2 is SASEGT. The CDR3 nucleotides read TGTGCCAGCAGTGAATATGGCGGAAGGGGGACTGAAGCTTTCTTT. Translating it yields CASSEYGGRGTEAFF.

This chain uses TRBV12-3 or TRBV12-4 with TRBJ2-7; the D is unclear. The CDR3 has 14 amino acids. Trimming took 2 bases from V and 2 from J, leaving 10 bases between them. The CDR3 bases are TGTGCCAGCAGTTTAAGGCACGGAGCCTACGAGCAGTACTTC. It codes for CASSLRHGAYEQYF.

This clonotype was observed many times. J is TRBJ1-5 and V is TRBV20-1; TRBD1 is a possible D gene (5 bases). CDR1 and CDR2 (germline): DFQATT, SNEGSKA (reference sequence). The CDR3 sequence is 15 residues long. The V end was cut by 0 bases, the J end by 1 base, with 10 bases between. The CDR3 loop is CSARDPGSSNQPQHF. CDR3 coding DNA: TGCAGTGCTAGAGATCCAGGGTCGAGCAATCAGCCCCAGCATTTT.

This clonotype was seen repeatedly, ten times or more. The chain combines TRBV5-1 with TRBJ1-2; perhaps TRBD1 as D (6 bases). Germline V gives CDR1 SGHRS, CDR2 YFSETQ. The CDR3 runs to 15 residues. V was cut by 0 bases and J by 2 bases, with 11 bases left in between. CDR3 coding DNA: TGCGCCAGCAGCTTGGAAGACGGACAGAACTATGGCTACACCTTC. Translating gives CASSLEDGQNYGYTF.

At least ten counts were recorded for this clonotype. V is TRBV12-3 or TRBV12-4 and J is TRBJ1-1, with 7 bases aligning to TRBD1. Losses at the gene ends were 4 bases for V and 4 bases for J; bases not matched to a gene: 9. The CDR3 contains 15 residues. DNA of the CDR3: TGTGCCAGCAGTTCGGTAGGGGGCGGGGGCACTGAAGCTTTCTTT. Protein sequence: CASSSVGGGGTEAFF.

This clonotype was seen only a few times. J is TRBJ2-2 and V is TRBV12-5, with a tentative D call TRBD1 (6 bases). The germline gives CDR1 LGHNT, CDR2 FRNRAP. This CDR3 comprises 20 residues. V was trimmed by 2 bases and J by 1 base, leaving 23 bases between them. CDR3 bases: TGTGCTAGTGGTTTGCTCGGGACAACCGACGACGTGGTGAACACCGGGGAGCTGTTTTTT. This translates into CASGLLGTTDDVVNTGELFF.

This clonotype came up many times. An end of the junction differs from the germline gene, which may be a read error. The CDR3 sequence: CAGRETGDTEAFF. In DNA form, the CDR3 reads TGTGCCGGCAGGGAGACAGGGGACACTGAAGCTTTCTTT. This sequence joins TRBV28 and TRBJ1-1; 8 bases are a match to TRBD1. The CDR3 spans 13 residues. In germline, CDR1 is MDHEN, CDR2 SYDVKM.

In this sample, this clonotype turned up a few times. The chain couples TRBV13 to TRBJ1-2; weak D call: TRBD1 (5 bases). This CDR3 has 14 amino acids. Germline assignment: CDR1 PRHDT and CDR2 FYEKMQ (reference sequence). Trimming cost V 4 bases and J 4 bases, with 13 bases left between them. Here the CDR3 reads CASSSGPGPYGYTF. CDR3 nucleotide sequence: TGTGCCAGCAGCTCTGGGCCAGGGCCCTATGGCTACACCTTC.

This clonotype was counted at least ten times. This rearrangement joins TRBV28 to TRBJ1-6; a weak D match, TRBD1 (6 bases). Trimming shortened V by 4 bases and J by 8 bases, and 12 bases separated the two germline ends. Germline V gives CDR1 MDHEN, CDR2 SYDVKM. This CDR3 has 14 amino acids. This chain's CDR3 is CASSSGDRYSPLHF. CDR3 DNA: TGTGCCAGCAGTTCAGGGGATCGATATTCACCCCTCCACTTT.

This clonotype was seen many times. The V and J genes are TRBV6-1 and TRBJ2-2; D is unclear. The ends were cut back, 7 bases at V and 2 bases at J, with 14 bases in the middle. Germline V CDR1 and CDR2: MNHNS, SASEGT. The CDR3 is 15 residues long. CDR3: CASTDGPVNTGELFF. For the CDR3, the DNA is TGTGCCAGCACCGACGGCCCAGTCAACACCGGGGAGCTGTTTTTT.